This T cell receptor beta chain was sequenced for a study of OX40 agonist ivuxolimab in advanced cancers. In the study overall: Every 2 weeks, patients received ivuxolimab intravenously, dosed at 0.01 to 10 mg/kg.

Measured with immunoSEQ multiplex PCR; TCRdb has only the in-frame clones, and not every one. The profile shows approximately 18,000 clones, about two thirds of them singletons. Germline V CDR1 and CDR2: SGHRS, YFSETQ. The CDR3 extends over 13 amino acids. Trimming removed 0 bases at V and 7 bases at J, with 10 bases between. Findings and caveats of the study: CD4+ T cells averaged fewer expanded clones than CD8+ T cells.

Details on this clone: The antigen is not known.

The gene calls are TRBV5-1 and TRBJ1-1, with D possibly matching TRBD1 (6 bases). This receptor was obtained from an adult with an advanced solid tumor such as melanoma, head and neck, liver or kidney cancer. The specimen was CD4+ or CD8+ T cells sorted from blood, collected in a trial of the OX40 agonist ivuxolimab. The CDR3 DNA follows: TGCGCCAGCAGCTTGGAAGGGGGATTTGAAGCTTTCTTT. This encodes CASSLEGGFEAFF.